A selection of T cell receptor beta chains follows, all from one sample in a study of identical twins. TCRdb redid the calling of the 5' RACE reads with MiXCR, one entry per CDR3 protein. The table lists fewer than 450,000 distinct CDR3 sequences, roughly 9% of them singletons, with approximately 8.9% in the top ten. Sequencing was carried out using naive T cells sorted from blood. All receptors derive from a woman in her 50s in good health. Both conserved end residues are trimmed from each CDR3. Expanded clones are given a class, and other clones once, few, many or no size at all.

clone_size: many
cdr3_length: 12
j_call: TRBJ2-2
v_call: TRBV12-3/TRBV12-4
cdr3_aa: ASSFGRNTGELF

clone_size: few
cdr3_length: 13
j_call: TRBJ2-1
v_call: TRBV6-2/TRBV6-3
cdr3_aa: ASSYPGTGENEQF

clone_size: NA
cdr3_length: 12
j_call: TRBJ1-2
v_call: TRBV11-2
cdr3_aa: ASSVGQGASGYT

clone_size: many
cdr3_length: 15
j_call: TRBJ2-1
v_call: TRBV5-1
cdr3_aa: ASNLAGGPGSYNEQF

clone_size: NA
cdr3_length: 9
j_call: TRBJ1-6
v_call: TRBV12-3/TRBV12-4
cdr3_aa: ASRGGGPLH

clone_size: few
cdr3_length: 14
j_call: TRBJ1-2
v_call: TRBV4-1
cdr3_aa: ASSQGGQGSNYGYT

clone_size: many
cdr3_length: 14
j_call: TRBJ1-2
v_call: TRBV3-1
cdr3_aa: ASRPNGHQFFYGYT

clone_size: many
cdr3_length: 12
j_call: TRBJ1-2
v_call: TRBV12-3/TRBV12-4
cdr3_aa: ASSFRAAQRGYT

clone_size: many
cdr3_length: 12
j_call: TRBJ2-1
v_call: TRBV11-2
cdr3_aa: ASTQRGAYNEQF

clone_size: many
cdr3_length: 13
j_call: TRBJ1-5
v_call: TRBV5-6
cdr3_aa: ASSMWEDRSQPQH

clone_size: NA
cdr3_length: 13
j_call: TRBJ2-3
v_call: TRBV12-3/TRBV12-4
cdr3_aa: ASTPPGLVSDTQY

clone_size: NA
cdr3_length: 11
j_call: TRBJ2-3
v_call: TRBV30
cdr3_aa: AWSVGNTDTQY

clone_size: NA
cdr3_length: 9
j_call: TRBJ2-3
v_call: TRBV6-4
cdr3_aa: ASSESDTQY

clone_size: many
cdr3_length: 14
j_call: TRBJ2-1
v_call: TRBV27
cdr3_aa: ASSSHSAGVGNEQF

clone_size: few
cdr3_length: 11
j_call: TRBJ2-1
v_call: TRBV4-1
cdr3_aa: ASSQGSGGEQF

clone_size: NA
cdr3_length: 14
j_call: TRBJ2-2
v_call: TRBV5-1
cdr3_aa: ASSLLEGQGTGELF

clone_size: NA
cdr3_length: 14
j_call: TRBJ2-3
v_call: TRBV3-1
cdr3_aa: ASSSGLAGFTDTQY

clone_size: few
cdr3_length: 12
j_call: TRBJ2-7
v_call: TRBV5-6
cdr3_aa: ASSNSGTSGEQY

clone_size: NA
cdr3_length: 11
j_call: TRBJ2-1
v_call: TRBV24-1
cdr3_aa: ATRSSGSNEQF

clone_size: few
cdr3_length: 14
j_call: TRBJ2-1
v_call: TRBV5-1
cdr3_aa: ASSLGGGTSYNEQF

clone_size: few
cdr3_length: 11
j_call: TRBJ2-1
v_call: TRBV19
cdr3_aa: ATGTLGYNEQF

clone_size: many
cdr3_length: 13
j_call: TRBJ2-1
v_call: TRBV5-1
cdr3_aa: ASSQGQGVFDEQF

clone_size: few
cdr3_length: 14
j_call: TRBJ2-1
v_call: TRBV7-9
cdr3_aa: ASSSTSGRFYNEQF

clone_size: few
cdr3_length: 13
j_call: TRBJ2-3
v_call: TRBV28
cdr3_aa: ASSLAGGAGDTQY

clone_size: few
cdr3_length: 15
j_call: TRBJ2-3
v_call: TRBV12-3/TRBV12-4
cdr3_aa: ASSLAPDRSWTDTQY

clone_size: NA
cdr3_length: 15
j_call: TRBJ2-4
v_call: TRBV12-5
cdr3_aa: ASGLRLAALAKNIQY

clone_size: many
cdr3_length: 10
j_call: TRBJ2-5
v_call: TRBV12-3/TRBV12-4
cdr3_aa: ASSKIQETQY

clone_size: many
cdr3_length: 12
j_call: TRBJ1-2
v_call: TRBV10-3
cdr3_aa: AISDPGTGDGYT

clone_size: few
cdr3_length: 11
j_call: TRBJ2-5
v_call: TRBV10-3
cdr3_aa: AIRPPGEETQY

clone_size: NA
cdr3_length: 14
j_call: TRBJ1-4
v_call: TRBV6-5
cdr3_aa: ASSYLGRGTNEKLF

clone_size: few
cdr3_length: 14
j_call: TRBJ2-1
v_call: TRBV11-2
cdr3_aa: ASSPDWGQDGNEQF

clone_size: few
cdr3_length: 12
j_call: TRBJ2-5
v_call: TRBV20-1
cdr3_aa: SARDHSVSATQY

clone_size: NA
cdr3_length: 16
j_call: TRBJ2-2
v_call: TRBV7-6
cdr3_aa: ASSFPFRVGKNTGELF

clone_size: few
cdr3_length: 9
j_call: TRBJ2-3
v_call: TRBV20-1
cdr3_aa: SARSGGTQY

clone_size: NA
cdr3_length: 12
j_call: TRBJ2-7
v_call: TRBV5-1
cdr3_aa: ASSSPGTVHEQY

clone_size: NA
cdr3_length: 10
j_call: TRBJ2-1
v_call: TRBV24-1
cdr3_aa: ATSRAYNEQF

clone_size: many
cdr3_length: 10
j_call: TRBJ1-1
v_call: TRBV20-1
cdr3_aa: SARSGDTEAF

clone_size: many
cdr3_length: 14
j_call: TRBJ1-5
v_call: TRBV4-1
cdr3_aa: ASSQPGQGGDQPQH

clone_size: NA
cdr3_length: 14
j_call: TRBJ1-1
v_call: TRBV6-5
cdr3_aa: ASSYWGRTRGTEAF

clone_size: many
cdr3_length: 9
j_call: TRBJ2-5
v_call: TRBV27
cdr3_aa: ASSRGRAQY

clone_size: many
cdr3_length: 13
j_call: TRBJ2-1
v_call: TRBV10-3
cdr3_aa: AISVGLAGGDEQF

clone_size: NA
cdr3_length: 12
j_call: TRBJ2-5
v_call: TRBV5-1
cdr3_aa: ASSLGGSGETQY

clone_size: few
cdr3_length: 13
j_call: TRBJ1-1
v_call: TRBV16
cdr3_aa: ASSPLGPMNTEAF

clone_size: many
cdr3_length: 10
j_call: TRBJ2-2
v_call: TRBV6-5
cdr3_aa: ASKGSTGELF

clone_size: NA
cdr3_length: 14
j_call: TRBJ2-3
v_call: TRBV20-1
cdr3_aa: SARDRGGGSTDTQY

clone_size: few
cdr3_length: 16
j_call: TRBJ2-5
v_call: TRBV20-1
cdr3_aa: SARGDRVLLAGVETQY

clone_size: NA
cdr3_length: 10
j_call: TRBJ2-3
v_call: TRBV3-1
cdr3_aa: ASGLSSDTQY

clone_size: NA
cdr3_length: 12
j_call: TRBJ2-1
v_call: TRBV20-1
cdr3_aa: SARTSGGSNEQF

clone_size: NA
cdr3_length: 10
j_call: TRBJ2-3
v_call: TRBV12-3/TRBV12-4
cdr3_aa: ASSLVPPGEY

clone_size: few
cdr3_length: 13
j_call: TRBJ1-1
v_call: TRBV5-6
cdr3_aa: ASSLWDRLNTEAF

clone_size: many
cdr3_length: 13
j_call: TRBJ1-5
v_call: TRBV5-1
cdr3_aa: ASSFSGDSNQPQH

clone_size: NA
cdr3_length: 18
j_call: TRBJ2-2
v_call: TRBV7-9
cdr3_aa: ASSFVVLTGGKARVGELF